The clone carrying this TCR beta chain was observed a handful of times. Its antigen is as yet unknown. The CDR3 loop spans 16 amino acids. V lost 5 bases, J lost 4 bases, and 12 bases stayed unmatched. Primed by a sample-barcoded 5' primer and a J-beta primer mix, a second PCR proceeded for 7 to 11 cycles. The authors tagged each cDNA molecule using a template-switch adaptor with 12 random nucleotides. Each CDR3 protein gets one entry after TCRdb re-called the 5' RACE reads with MiXCR. The sample consists of about 720,000 distinct CDR3 sequences, 20% to 25% of them appearing once. This specimen belongs to a study of blood T cells in healthy people across ages. Findings and caveats of the study: Age showed a roughly linear inverse relationship with TCR beta diversity per million T cells. Naive CD4+ cells and diversity were both higher in long-lived donors than in aged donors.

Caucasian, healthy and from Russia, the donors were aged between about 6 and 90. The chain carries TRBV12-3 or TRBV12-4 and TRBJ2-5, with 8 bases aligning to TRBD1. Sequenced input: blood. This TCR came from a man between 65 and 85 years old in good health. CDR3 sequence: CASSSPGTGLRETQYF. DNA of the CDR3: TGTGCCAGCAGTAGTCCGGGGACAGGATTGCGAGAGACCCAGTACTTC.